These 13 T cell receptor beta chains originate from one sample sequenced in a study of CD8+CD57+ T cells in acquired aplastic anemia. CDR3 and TCR beta VDJ profiling relied on a genomic DNA template. TCRdb analysed the reads with MiXCR anew, one entry per CDR3 protein. The sample lists fewer than 200,000 distinct CDR3 sequences, about three fifths seen once, with 45% in the top ten. Sequenced material: sorted CD4+, CD8+, or CD8+CD57+ T cells (not recorded which) from PBMCs. The receptor source for this set is a human donor in good health.

This clonotype was found once. This sequence joins TRBV12-3 or TRBV12-4 and TRBJ2-1; 14 positions match TRBD2. V was pared by 5 bases and J by 9 bases, with 18 bases of the junction left unmatched. The CDR3 spans 19 residues. The CDR3 DNA is TGTGCCAGCAGTCCTCCGGGACAGGGGACTAGCGGGAGTCGTGGTGAGCAGTTCTTC. The encoded protein is CASSPPGQGTSGSRGEQFF.

CDR3 loop: CASSKTGVTGNQPQHF. Written as DNA, the CDR3 is TGTGCCAGCAGTAAGACAGGGGTGACAGGCAATCAGCCCCAGCATTTT. This sequence joins TRBV6-1 and TRBJ1-5, with 8 bases aligning to TRBD1. From germline, CDR1 is MNHNS and CDR2 SASEGT. This CDR3 spans 16 amino acids. The ends lost 5 bases at V and 2 bases at J; junction bases unmatched: 8.

There are many counts of this clonotype. This chain connects TRBV12-5 to TRBJ2-5; 8 bases align to TRBD2. This CDR3 spans 13 amino acids. The germline V gene encodes CDR1 LGHNT and CDR2 FRNRAP. V was pared by 7 bases and J by 9 bases, with 10 bases of the junction left unmatched. CDR3 nucleotides: TGTGCTAGTGCGGCAGCCGGGAGGGGGTCCCAGTACTTC. This encodes CASAAAGRGSQYF.

This CDR3 reads CASRDRSSSYEQYF. Written as DNA, the CDR3 is TGTGCCAGTCGGGACAGGTCGAGCTCCTACGAGCAGTACTTC. This rearrangement joins TRBV19 to TRBJ2-7, with TRBD1 identical over 8 bases. Germline loops: CDR1 LNHDA, CDR2 SQIVND (reference sequence). The V and J ends lost 8 bases and 0 bases, in that order; junction bases with no gene match: 6. This CDR3 contains 14 residues.

The gene calls are TRBV20-1 and TRBJ2-5, with D uncertain. The CDR3 covers 12 residues. Germline V gives CDR1 DFQATT, CDR2 SNEGSKA (reference sequence). The CDR3 DNA is TGCAGCTCTACTCCTAACTTGGAGACCCAGTACTTC. Encoded protein: CSSTPNLETQYF.

This clonotype was seen once. The chain couples TRBV7-3 to TRBJ1-1; perhaps TRBD1 as D (6 bases). The CDR3 has 13 amino acids. Germline-derived CDR1 and CDR2 are SGHTA and FQGTGA. Trimming took off 5 bases at V and 1 base at J, with 8 bases between the two ends. The CDR3 here is CASSEQGNTEAFF. CDR3 in DNA: TGTGCCAGCAGCGAACAGGGGAACACTGAAGCTTTCTTT.

This clonotype was seen a few times. The V call is TRBV10-3, the J call TRBJ1-5; possibly TRBD1 for D (5 bases). Deletions cut 2 bases from V and 0 bases from J, with 14 bases between. The CDR3 has 17 amino acids. Germline values: CDR1 ENHRY, CDR2 SYGVKD. This chain's CDR3 is CAISESISGHSNQPQHF. CDR3 sequence (DNA): TGTGCCATCAGTGAGAGTATTTCGGGGCATAGCAATCAGCCCCAGCATTTT.

The rearrangement links TRBV2 to TRBJ1-2; D perhaps matches TRBD1 (6 bases). CDR1 is SNHLY and CDR2 is FYNNEI in the germline V gene. This CDR3 is built from 16 residues. V was trimmed by 3 bases and J by 3 bases, leaving 17 bases between them. The CDR3 protein is CASSDHRANLDYGYTF. The DNA for the CDR3 is TGTGCCAGCAGTGATCACAGGGCGAACCTTGACTATGGCTACACCTTC.

J is TRBJ2-5 and V is TRBV25-1, with a weak D call TRBD1 (7 bases). Trimming took off 8 bases at V and 1 base at J, with 20 bases between the two ends. The CDR3 is 16 amino acids. The germline V gene has CDR1 MGHDK and CDR2 SYGVNS. The CDR3 sequence is CASSPGGQYPQETQYF. The CDR3 nucleotides read TGTGCCAGCTCACCAGGGGGGCAGTACCCCCAAGAGACCCAGTACTTC.

The chain combines TRBV20-1 with TRBJ2-7, with 9 bases fitting TRBD1. V gave up 0 bases and J gave up 1 base; unmatched junction bases: 4. Per germline, CDR1 DFQATT and CDR2 SNEGSKA (reference sequence). This CDR3 has 15 residues. CDR3 DNA sequence: TGCAGTGCTAGAGATCGTGGGACAGGGTCCTACGAGCAGTACTTC. This translates into CSARDRGTGSYEQYF.

The rearrangement uses TRBV9 and TRBJ1-2, with 9 bases identical to TRBD1. The CDR3 totals 13 residues. CDR1 and CDR2 (germline): SGDLS, YYNGEE. V trimming: 4 bases; J trimming: 6 bases; junction bases outside the gene matches: 4. CDR3 bases: TGTGCCAGCAGCCCAAGACAGGGGGATGGCTACACCTTC. This encodes CASSPRQGDGYTF.

The V call is TRBV11-2, the J call TRBJ2-3; 7 bases align to TRBD2. The V segment lost 7 bases and the J segment 5 bases; nucleotides outside the gene matches: 9. The CDR3 extends over 14 amino acids. Germline V gene data show CDR1 as SGHAT and CDR2 as FQNNGV. The chain's CDR3 is CASNSGGERDTQYF. The CDR3 nucleotides read TGTGCCAGCAACTCGGGGGGTGAAAGAGATACGCAGTATTTT.

This clonotype was found once. The chain recombines TRBV20-1 with TRBJ2-5, with 9 bases matching TRBD2. Per the germline V gene, CDR1 is DFQATT and CDR2 is SNEGSKA (reference sequence). This CDR3 comprises 10 residues. V shed 4 bases, J shed 10 bases, and the junction held 1 base outside the gene matches. This CDR3 is CSATSGDQYF. Written as DNA, the CDR3 is TGCAGTGCTACTAGCGGGGACCAGTACTTC.